The entry that follows covers one T cell receptor beta chain sequence. This sample is drawn from a study of T cell responses to AZD1222 COVID-19 vaccine. Profiled with immunoSEQ multiplex PCR; TCRdb holds only in-frame clones, not every one. The sample holds about 180,000 clones; 94% are singletons and the top ten take 1.5% to 2%. The study pooled second doses at about 4 or about 12 weeks. The clonotype comes from an adult who received the AZD1222 COVID-19 vaccine. The sample in question was peripheral blood, obtained 28 days after the second AZD1222 dose.

CDR3: CASSYSGDGYTGELFF. DNA for the CDR3: TGTGCCAGCAGTTACTCAGGGGATGGATACACCGGGGAGCTGTTTTTT. The chain employs TRBV6-6 and TRBJ2-2; the D gene is possibly TRBD1 (5 bases). The germline V and J ends were trimmed by 0 bases and 3 bases, with 11 bases remaining between them. This CDR3 has 16 amino acids. Germline-derived CDR1 and CDR2 are MNHNY and SVGAGI (reference sequence).